This is a list of T cell receptor beta chains from one sample in a study of T cell responses to AZD1222 COVID-19 vaccine. Profiling relied on immunoSEQ multiplex PCR, and the TCRdb table lists in-frame clones only, not all of them. Counted here are 100,000 or so clones, around 89% occurring once; the ten biggest clones make up less than 9.5%. The sequenced sample was peripheral blood, obtained on day 0 of AZD1222 vaccination. These receptors all stem from an adult in good health. Both conserved end residues are trimmed from each CDR3. The order of the fields is J gene, V gene, clone size, CDR3 protein. Not all rows give a size; the values are once, few, many and, for expanded clones, a class.

TRBJ2-6	TRBV18	NA	ASSPSDSRGANVLT
TRBJ2-7	TRBV27	NA	ASIRAPIYEQY
TRBJ1-1	TRBV28	NA	ASGQGEAF
TRBJ2-7	TRBV5-4	NA	ASSLAGTGSYEQY
TRBJ2-2	TRBV6-5	NA	ASSYDIYTGELF
TRBJ1-1	TRBV30	NA	AWSKRGGNTEAF
TRBJ1-5	TRBV7-2	NA	ASSSAFDQPQH
TRBJ1-4	TRBV5-1	NA	ASSTGTGPLF
TRBJ1-4	TRBV28	NA	ASKKGSNEKLF
TRBJ1-5	TRBV6-2/TRBV6-3	few	ASSPGKPQH
TRBJ2-7	TRBV18	NA	ASSPLGTQTTYEQY
TRBJ2-7	TRBV7-3	NA	ASSRDNSYEQY
TRBJ2-2	TRBV28	NA	ASRKYTGELF
TRBJ1-6	TRBV24-1	NA	ATSESAYNSPLH
TRBJ1-3	TRBV11-3	NA	ASSPRKEDTIY
TRBJ2-1	TRBV24-1	NA	ATSAEGLQYNEQF
TRBJ2-3	TRBV7-2	once	ASSLQWGSTDTQY
TRBJ2-2	TRBV6-5	NA	ASSWEVNTGELF
TRBJ2-7	TRBV25-1	once	ASSEMGIDYEQY
TRBJ1-1	TRBV28	NA	ASSPDRGAF
TRBJ2-1	TRBV7-3	NA	ASSLIVAGGYNEQF
TRBJ2-7	TRBV6-6	NA	ASSRHSGTQAYEQY
TRBJ1-2	TRBV3-1/TRBV3-2	NA	ASSPSGTGLDGYT
TRBJ1-2	TRBV10-3	NA	AIGLREGGGYT
TRBJ2-2	TRBV19	NA	ASSIENTGELF
TRBJ2-7	TRBV28	NA	ASSPPTGGLAYEQY
TRBJ2-7	TRBV29-1	NA	SAAGTSGEQY
TRBJ2-1	TRBV28	NA	ASSVGTTHEF
TRBJ1-1	TRBV29-1	NA	SVDGTYNTEAF
TRBJ2-5	TRBV6-2/TRBV6-3	NA	ASSLQGAGETQY
TRBJ2-1	TRBV28	NA	ASSTSSGTLF
TRBJ2-1	TRBV7-3	NA	ASSFRGANEQF
TRBJ2-5	TRBV5-1	NA	ASSSNLSGRETQY
TRBJ2-2	TRBV19	NA	ASTPLRGRAGELF
TRBJ2-7	TRBV18	NA	ASSQDRGFSYEQY
TRBJ1-1	TRBV30	NA	AWTGMNTEAF
TRBJ2-1	TRBV3-1/TRBV3-2	NA	ASGDRGLAGAIYNEQF
TRBJ2-7	TRBV12-3/TRBV12-4	NA	ASRGLAGGEQY
TRBJ2-3	TRBV5-6	NA	ASSSLPLGTRIADTQY